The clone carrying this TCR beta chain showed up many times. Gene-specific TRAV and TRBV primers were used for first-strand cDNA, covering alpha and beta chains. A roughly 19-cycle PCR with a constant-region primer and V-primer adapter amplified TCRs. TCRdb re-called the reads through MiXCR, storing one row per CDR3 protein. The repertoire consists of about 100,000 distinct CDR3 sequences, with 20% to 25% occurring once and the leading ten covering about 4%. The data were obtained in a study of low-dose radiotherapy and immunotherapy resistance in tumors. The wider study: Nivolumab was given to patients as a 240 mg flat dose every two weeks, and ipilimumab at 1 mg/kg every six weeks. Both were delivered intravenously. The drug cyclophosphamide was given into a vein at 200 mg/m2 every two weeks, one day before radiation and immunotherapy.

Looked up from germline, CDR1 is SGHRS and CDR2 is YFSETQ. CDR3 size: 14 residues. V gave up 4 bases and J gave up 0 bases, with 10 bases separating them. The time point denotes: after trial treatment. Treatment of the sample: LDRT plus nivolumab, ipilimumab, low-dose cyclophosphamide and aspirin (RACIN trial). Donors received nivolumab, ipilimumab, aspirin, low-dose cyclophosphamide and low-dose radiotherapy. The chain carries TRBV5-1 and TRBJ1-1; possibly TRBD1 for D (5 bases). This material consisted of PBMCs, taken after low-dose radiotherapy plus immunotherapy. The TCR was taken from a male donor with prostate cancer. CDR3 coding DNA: TGCGCCAGCAGCCAGGGAATTGTGAACACTGAAGCTTTCTTT. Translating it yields CASSQGIVNTEAFF.